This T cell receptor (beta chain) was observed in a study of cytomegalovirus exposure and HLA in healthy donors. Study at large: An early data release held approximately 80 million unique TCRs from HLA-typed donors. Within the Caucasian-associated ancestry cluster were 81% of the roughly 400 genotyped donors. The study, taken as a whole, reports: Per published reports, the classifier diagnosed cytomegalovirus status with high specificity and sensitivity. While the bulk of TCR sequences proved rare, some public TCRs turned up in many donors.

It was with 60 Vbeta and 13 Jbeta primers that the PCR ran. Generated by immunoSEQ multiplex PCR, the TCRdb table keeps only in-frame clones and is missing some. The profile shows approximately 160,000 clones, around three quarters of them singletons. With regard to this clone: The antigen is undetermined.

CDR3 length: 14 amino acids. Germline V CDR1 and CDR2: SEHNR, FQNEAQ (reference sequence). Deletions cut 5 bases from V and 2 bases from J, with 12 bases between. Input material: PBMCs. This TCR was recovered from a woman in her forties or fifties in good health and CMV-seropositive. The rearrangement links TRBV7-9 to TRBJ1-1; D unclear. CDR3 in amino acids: CASSPDILNTEAFF. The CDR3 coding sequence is TGTGCCAGCAGCCCAGACATTCTCAACACTGAAGCTTTCTTT.